This T cell receptor (beta chain) is from a study of T cell responses to AZD1222 COVID-19 vaccine. Regarding the study as a whole: Clonal diversity was possibly underestimated, and white British individuals and females predominated among donors. Close to half of spike-specific TCRs reportedly recognize unmutated variant regions.

CDR3 length: 14 residues. Germline CDR1 is WNHNN and CDR2 is SYGVQD (reference sequence). Trimming cost V 2 bases and J 6 bases, with 12 bases left between them. TCRdb keeps only in-frame clones here, not all; method: immunoSEQ multiplex PCR. The profile shows about 140,000 clones, roughly 92% of them singletons. Worth noting for this clone: Its antigen is as yet unknown.

The gene calls are TRBV10-1 and TRBJ2-3; weak D call: TRBD2 (5 bases). This sequence was found in an adult in good health. Sequencing used peripheral blood, obtained on day 0 of AZD1222 vaccination. CDR3 DNA: TGCGCCAGCAGTGAGACACTAGAGGATGATACGCAGTATTTT. Amino acids: CASSETLEDDTQYF.